What follows are 7 T cell receptor beta chains derived from one specimen sequenced in a study of shared clonotypes between healthy human individuals. The table came from immunoSEQ multiplex PCR; TCRdb's copy has only in-frame clones and leaves some out. This sample yields 650,000 to 700,000 clones, of which 90% are seen a single time; around a third belongs to the top ten. The sequenced sample was memory CD8+ T cells from PBMCs. Indicated subset: CD45RO+ cells pooled with CCR7-negative TemRA cells. Every receptor here comes from a man aged 18 to 35 in good health. Some clones in this sample may be carry-over from other donors' samples.

The chain has TRBV27 and TRBJ2-3, with D unresolved. V gave up 4 bases and J gave up 0 bases, with 23 bases separating them. CDR3 length: 19 residues. Germline CDR1 is MNHEY and CDR2 is SMNVEV (reference sequence). CDR3 amino acids: CASSSRALNRAYSTDTQYF. As DNA, the CDR3 is TGTGCCAGCAGTTCGAGAGCATTAAATAGGGCCTACAGCACAGATACGCAGTATTTT.

This chain uses TRBV25-1 with TRBJ1-6; TRBD1 aligns across 9 bases. Germline V gene sequence: CDR1 MGHDK, CDR2 SYGVNS. The length of the CDR3 is 16 residues. After removal of 4 bases from V and 9 bases from J, the junction contained 10 bases not matched to a gene. DNA for the CDR3: TGTGCCAGCAGTGCCTTGGACAGGGGTTGGGGTTCACCCCTCCACTTT. This codes for CASSALDRGWGSPLHF. Complete variable domain (other parts from reference TRBV25-1 and TRBJ1-6): EADIYQTPRYLVIGTGKKITLECSQTMGHDKMYWYQQDPGMELHLIHYSYGVNSTEKGDLSSESTVSRIRTEHFPLTLESARPSHTSQYLCASSALDRGWGSPLHFGNGTRLTVT.

This chain connects TRBV15 to TRBJ2-3; 10 bases are a match to TRBD2. V lost 3 bases to trimming and J lost 4 bases; unmatched junction nucleotides: 7. The CDR3 is made up of 16 amino acids. CDR1 and CDR2 (germline): LNHNV, YYDKDF (reference sequence). The CDR3 nucleotides read TGTGCCACCAGCAGCCTTGGGAGCGGGAGGGCAGATACGCAGTATTTT. Amino acid sequence: CATSSLGSGRADTQYF.

The chain employs TRBV27 and TRBJ1-2; the D is unclear. The CDR3 has 13 residues. V dropped 4 bases and J dropped 4 bases, with 10 bases sitting between them. Per the germline V gene, CDR1 is MNHEY and CDR2 is SMNVEV (reference sequence). The CDR3 nucleotides are TGTGCCAGCAGTTCGAGTCCGGGCTATGGCTACACCTTC. Residues: CASSSSPGYGYTF.

The chain carries TRBV4-3 and TRBJ2-6; 7 nucleotides line up with TRBD1. The germline V gene encodes CDR1 LGHNA and CDR2 YSLEER. The CDR3 loop spans 15 amino acids. V was clipped by 5 bases and J by 2 bases; unmatched bases: 3. The CDR3 reads CASSKGTAGANVLTF. In nucleotides, the CDR3 is TGCGCCAGCAGCAAAGGGACAGCTGGGGCCAACGTCCTGACTTTC.

As regards this clone: This same CDR3 is encoded by further DNA sequences in the sample. The chain couples TRBV7-9 to TRBJ2-2; 14 bases fit TRBD2. CDR1 and CDR2 from the germline V gene are SEHNR and FQNEAQ (reference sequence). The CDR3 length is 16 residues. Trimming took 5 bases from V and 5 from J; bases not matched to a gene: 4. CDR3 in amino acids: CASSLGLAGGTGELFF. The CDR3 DNA sequence: TGTGCCAGCAGCCTAGGACTAGCGGGAGGAACCGGGGAGCTGTTTTTT.

The rearrangement joins TRBV27 to TRBJ2-5, with TRBD2 identical over 13 bases. The CDR3 has 16 residues. V shed 5 bases, J shed 5 bases, and the junction held 8 bases outside the gene matches. Germline values: CDR1 MNHEY, CDR2 SMNVEV (reference sequence). Written as DNA, the CDR3 is TGTGCCAGCAGTCCTTGGACTAGCGGGAGTAGGGAGACCCAGTACTTC. Amino acid sequence: CASSPWTSGSRETQYF.